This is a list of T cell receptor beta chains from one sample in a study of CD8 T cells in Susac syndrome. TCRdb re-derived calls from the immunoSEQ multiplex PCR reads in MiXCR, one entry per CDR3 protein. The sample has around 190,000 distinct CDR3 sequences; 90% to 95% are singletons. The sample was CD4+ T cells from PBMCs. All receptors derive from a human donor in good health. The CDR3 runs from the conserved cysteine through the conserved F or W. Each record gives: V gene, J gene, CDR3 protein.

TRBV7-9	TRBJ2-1	CASSLAERVAGNEQFF
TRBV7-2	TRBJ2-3	CASSLHLDTQYF
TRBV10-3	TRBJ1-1	CAISVKGASTEAFF
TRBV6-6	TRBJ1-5	CASSPLSQPQHF
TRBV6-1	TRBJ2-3	CASVPGRLAGSDSTDTQYF
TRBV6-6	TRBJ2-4	CASSYLSGAKNIQYF
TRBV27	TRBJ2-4	CASSETGTGNIQYF
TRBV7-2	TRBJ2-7	CASSLAILPSVPYEQYF
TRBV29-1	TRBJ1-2	CSVAGSRGYTF
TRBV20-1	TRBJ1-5	CSAGDTLRPQHF
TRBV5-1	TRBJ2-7	CASSAAAFSYEQYF
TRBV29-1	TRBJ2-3	CSVDGGGRNTDTQYF
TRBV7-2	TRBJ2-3	CASSFRGGTNTQYF